The present entry profiles one T cell receptor (beta chain) with its context. CDR1 and CDR2 (germline): SGHNT, YYREEE (reference sequence). Trimming cost V 3 bases and J 5 bases; bases outside gene matches: 5. The CDR3 sequence is 14 residues long. The data derive from a study of cytomegalovirus exposure and HLA in healthy donors. 13 Jbeta primers and 60 Vbeta primers were used for the PCR. Clones were sequenced by immunoSEQ multiplex PCR, and TCRdb holds only the in-frame ones, with some missing. The data show over 90,000 clones, with approximately 73% seen just once and roughly 3.6% held by the top ten.

The genes are TRBV5-4 and TRBJ2-7; TRBD1 aligns across 10 bases. The source of this sequence is a man aged 40-55 years in good health and CMV-seronegative. What was sequenced was PBMCs. The CDR3 is CASSSRQGAHEQYF. The CDR3 nucleotides read TGTGCCAGCAGCTCAAGACAGGGGGCCCACGAGCAGTACTTC.